This record looks at one T cell receptor beta chain sequence and its context. Its antigen remains unknown. This sample was taken from a study of cytomegalovirus exposure and HLA in healthy donors. Germline V gene data show CDR1 as MGHRA and CDR2 as YSYEKL. The CDR3 has 19 amino acids. J lost 9 bases, V lost 2 bases, and 20 bases had no gene match. Findings and limits, study-wide: A list of 164 TCR beta chains associated with cytomegalovirus was given. The classifier, whose performance was assessed in both the original and validation cohorts, reportedly diagnosed cytomegalovirus status with high specificity and sensitivity.

The donors, nominally healthy at sampling, likely had unrecorded immune exposures. The PCR contained 60 Vbeta and 13 Jbeta primers. TCRdb's table, derived via immunoSEQ multiplex PCR, lists solely in-frame clones and lacks some. The data show about 140,000 clones, roughly 78% seen once. The TCR sequence derives from a young man in good health and CMV-seropositive. Sequencing input: PBMCs. The chain couples TRBV4-1 to TRBJ2-1; 9 bases map to TRBD2. CDR3 sequence (DNA): TGCGCCAGCAGCCAATGGGGGACGATTCTAGCGGGGCGGCAGGGTGAGCAGTTCTTC. It is translated as CASSQWGTILAGRQGEQFF.